This TCR beta chain was obtained from a study of blood T cell repertoires in COVID-19. Whole-study context: Acute-phase and convalescent COVID-19 samples originated in the United States, Italy and Spain.

The protocol was immunoSEQ multiplex PCR, while the TCRdb copy is restricted to in-frame clones and leaves out a portion. The sample has 200,000 to 250,000 clones, about nine tenths seen once. CDR1 and CDR2 from the germline V gene are SGHTS and YDEGEE. The V and J ends lost 2 bases and 7 bases respectively, with 12 bases between them. CDR3 length: 13 amino acids. The specimen was PBMCs or T cells enriched from blood (not recorded which). The chain carries TRBV5-8 and TRBJ1-2; the D gene is possibly TRBD1 (6 bases). The source of this sequence is a woman aged 25 to 39 with acute COVID-19. CDR3 sequence: CASSFRTESGYTF. In DNA form, the CDR3 reads TGTGCCAGCAGCTTTCGGACAGAGAGTGGCTACACCTTC.